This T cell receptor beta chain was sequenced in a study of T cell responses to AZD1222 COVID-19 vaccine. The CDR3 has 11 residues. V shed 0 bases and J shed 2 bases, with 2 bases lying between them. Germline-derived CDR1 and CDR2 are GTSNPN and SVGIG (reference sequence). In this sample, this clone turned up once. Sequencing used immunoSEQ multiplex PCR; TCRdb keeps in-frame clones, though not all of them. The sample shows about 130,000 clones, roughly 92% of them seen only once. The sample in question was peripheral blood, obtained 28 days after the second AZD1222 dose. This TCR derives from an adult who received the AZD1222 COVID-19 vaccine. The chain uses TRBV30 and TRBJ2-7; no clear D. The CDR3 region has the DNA TGTGCCTGGAGTGTCCCCTACGAGCAGTACTTC. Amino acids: CAWSVPYEQYF.